What follows are 14 T cell receptor beta chains derived from one specimen sequenced in a study of CD8+ T cells in alopecia areata. Extraction of RNA preceded its reverse transcription into cDNA, which served as the sequencing template. Method: immunoSEQ multiplex PCR; TCRdb's copy keeps in-frame clones and lacks some. Of over 35,000 clones in the sample, roughly 92% were seen once. The treatment here: oral pan-JAK inhibitor, 5-10 mg twice daily. The material sequenced was CD8+ T cells sorted from blood, taken at week 24, from a patient treated with tofacitinib. The receptors derive from a human donor with alopecia areata.

This chain joins TRBV30 and TRBJ2-7; 7 bases map to TRBD1. V lost 4 bases and J lost 2; bases outside the gene matches: 11. CDR1 is GTSNPN, CDR2 SVGIG, per germline (reference sequence). This CDR3 is built from 15 residues. The CDR3 DNA sequence: TGTGCCTGGACCCCAAGGGACAGACCTACCTACGAGCAGTACTTC. Its protein product is CAWTPRDRPTYEQYF.

The chain couples TRBV6-6 to TRBJ2-7, with 9 bases matching TRBD1. The CDR3 totals 14 residues. From germline, CDR1 is MNHNY and CDR2 SVGAGI (reference sequence). The V and J ends lost 2 bases and 3 bases, in that order; junction bases with no gene match: 2. CDR3 coding DNA: TGTGCCAGCAGTTACGAGGGACAGGGCTACGAGCAGTACTTC. Amino acid sequence: CASSYEGQGYEQYF.

J is TRBJ2-5 and V is TRBV5-4, with no clear D. The CDR3 runs 14 residues. V lost 4 bases and J 1 base, leaving 11 bases between the germline ends. CDR1 SGHNT and CDR2 YYREEE come from the germline V gene (reference sequence). The CDR3 DNA reads TGTGCCAGCAGCCTGGGTCTGGCCCAAGAGACCCAGTACTTC. Translating gives CASSLGLAQETQYF.

A note on this clone: Its ends do not fully match the called genes, so a read error is possible. The CDR3 here is CASSLGQGADEQFF. CDR3 coding DNA: TGTGCTAGCAGCTTGGGACAGGGGGCCGATGAGCAGTTCTTC. The chain has TRBV7-7 and TRBJ2-1, with 12 bases lining up with TRBD1. Per the germline V gene, CDR1 is SSHAT and CDR2 is FNYEAQ (reference sequence). This CDR3 comprises 14 residues. The variable domain in full, completed from reference TRBV7-7 and TRBJ2-1, reads GAGVSQSPRYKVTKRGQDVTLRCDPISSHATLYWYQQALGQGPEFLTYFNYEAQPDKSGLPSDRFSAERPEGSISTLTIQRTEQRDSAMYRCASSLGQGADEQFFGPGTRLTVL.

This chain links TRBV7-2 with TRBJ2-7; TRBD2 matches at 7 bases. The CDR3 loop spans 18 amino acids. V shed 5 bases and J 1 base; nucleotides not matched to a gene: 17. Looked up from germline, CDR1 is SGHTA and CDR2 is FQGNSA. CDR3 loop: CASSPLEGGGLGSYEQYF. In nucleotides, the CDR3 is TGTGCCAGCAGCCCCCTCGAGGGCGGGGGTCTAGGGTCCTACGAGCAGTACTTC.

The J gene is TRBJ2-1, the V gene TRBV6-5; TRBD2 might be the D (6 bases). CDR1 MNHEY and CDR2 SVGAGI come from the germline V gene. CDR3 size: 14 residues. The ends were cut back, 7 bases at V and 4 bases at J, with 14 bases in the middle. The CDR3 sequence is CASTPGTPYNEQFF. CDR3 nucleotides: TGTGCCAGCACCCCCGGGACTCCTTACAATGAGCAGTTCTTC.

The V call is TRBV28, the J call TRBJ2-3, with TRBD2 matching over 8 bases. Per the germline V gene, CDR1 is MDHEN and CDR2 is SYDVKM. The J segment lost 2 bases and the V segment lost 3 bases, leaving 4 bases of the junction unmatched. The CDR3 is 15 residues long. As DNA, the CDR3 is TGTGCCAGCAGTTTCGCGGGGGGCTTCACAGATACGCAGTATTTT. Protein sequence: CASSFAGGFTDTQYF. The entire variable domain, with the rest obtained from reference TRBV28 and TRBJ2-3, is as follows: DVKVTQSSRYLVKRTGEKVFLECVQDMDHENMFWYRQDPGLGLRLIYFSYDVKMKEKGDIPEGYSVSREKKERFSLILESASTNQTSMYLCASSFAGGFTDTQYFGPGTRLTVL.

The sample holds a few counts of this clone. The rearrangement links TRBV29-1 to TRBJ2-2; D uncertain. CDR3 size: 11 residues. Between the trimmed V and J ends, which lost 5 bases and 3 bases, there was a span of 4 bases. Germline V gene lookup returns CDR1 SQVTM and CDR2 ANQGSEA. DNA for the CDR3: TGCAGCGTTTCGGACACCGGGGAGCTGTTTTTT. Residues: CSVSDTGELFF.

V is TRBV7-3 and J is TRBJ2-2; 10 bases line up with TRBD2. The ends lost 3 bases at V and 2 bases at J; junction bases unmatched: 9. There are 18 residues in the CDR3. Germline CDR1 reads SGHTA; CDR2 reads FQGTGA. In DNA, the CDR3 is TGTGCCAGCAGCTTGTTCCTAGCGGGGGCTCCTAACACCGGGGAGCTGTTTTTT. Its protein is CASSLFLAGAPNTGELFF.

The CDR3 protein is CSNLRGAGGNEQFF. CDR3 sequence (DNA): TGCAGCAACCTGCGGGGGGCAGGGGGCAATGAGCAGTTCTTC. The rearrangement joins TRBV29-1 to TRBJ2-1; D possibly corresponds to TRBD2 (8 bases). V shed 8 bases and J shed 6 bases, with 20 bases lying between them. Germline-derived CDR1 and CDR2 are SQVTM and ANQGSEA. This CDR3 comprises 14 residues.

This clone was seen once. V is TRBV13 and J is TRBJ1-5; 8 nucleotides match TRBD1. The trim removed 4 bases at V and 7 bases at J, leaving 3 bases unmatched. Per the germline V gene, CDR1 is PRHDT and CDR2 is FYEKMQ (reference sequence). The CDR3 length is 13 residues. The CDR3 here is CASSYRGDQPQHF. Here the CDR3 DNA reads TGTGCCAGCAGCTACAGGGGGGACCAGCCCCAGCATTTT.

The chain uses TRBV7-2 and TRBJ2-1, with 8 bases matching TRBD2. Germline CDR1 is SGHTA and CDR2 is FQGNSA. The V gene end was trimmed by 1 base and the J gene end by 3 bases; junction bases not matched to a gene: 2. CDR3 length: 15 amino acids. The chain's CDR3 is CASSLGLAHYNEQFF. For the CDR3, the DNA is TGTGCCAGCAGCTTAGGACTAGCGCACTACAATGAGCAGTTCTTC. Together with reference TRBV7-2 and TRBJ2-1, the CDR3 gives the full variable domain: GAGVSQSPSNKVTEKGKDVELRCDPISGHTALYWYRQSLGQGLEFLIYFQGNSAPDKSGLPSDRFSAERTGGSVSTLTIQRTQQEDSAVYLCASSLGLAHYNEQFFGPGTRLTVL.

This clone was seen a single time. This chain uses TRBV6-5 with TRBJ2-1; possible D gene TRBD2, 6 bases. The germline CDR1 and CDR2 sequences are MNHEY and SVGAGI. The V gene lost 2 bases and the J gene lost 5 bases, with 13 bases spanning the gap. There are 15 residues in the CDR3. The CDR3 loop reads CASSYMGGGNNEQFF. In DNA form, the CDR3 reads TGTGCCAGCAGTTACATGGGGGGTGGAAACAATGAGCAGTTCTTC.

The genes are TRBV30 and TRBJ2-2, with 8 bases fitting TRBD2. The CDR3 has 15 residues. Germline V gene lookup returns CDR1 GTSNPN and CDR2 SVGIG (reference sequence). The trim removed 4 bases at V and 1 base at J, leaving 5 bases unmatched. This chain's CDR3 is CAWKRGGLNTGELFF. CDR3 nucleotides: TGTGCCTGGAAACGGGGGGGCCTGAACACCGGGGAGCTGTTTTTT.